These 10 T cell receptor beta chains were sequenced from one sample in a study of PD-1 blockade in mismatch repair-deficient tumors (TCRdb year 2017). Libraries were built with the immunoSEQ multiplex PCR assay. In TCRdb, the immuneACCESS table is reduced to in-frame sequences with V and J assigned. These tables do not hold every clone; where another copy was compared, an unresolved V gene accounts for under half, and the others remain unexplained. A total of about 67,000 clones appear in this sample, more than 75% of them only once. The ten largest clones add up to 4.5% to 7% of the sample. The specimen comprised peripheral blood, sampled 2 weeks after starting pembrolizumab. The receptor source for this set is an adult with mismatch repair-deficient cancer.

CDR3 region: CASSIQQDRANTIYF. DNA of the CDR3: TGTGCCAGCAGCATACAACAAGACAGGGCTAACACCATATATTTT. The rearrangement links TRBV28 to TRBJ1-3; 7 nucleotides match TRBD1. Per the germline V gene, CDR1 is MDHEN and CDR2 is SYDVKM. The CDR3 spans 15 residues. The V segment lost 6 bases and the J segment 7 bases; nucleotides outside the gene matches: 12.

The rearrangement uses TRBV19 and TRBJ1-2, with 9 bases identical to TRBD1. V lost 4 bases, J lost 6 bases, and 12 bases stayed unmatched. The length of the CDR3 is 16 residues. From germline, CDR1 is LNHDA and CDR2 SQIVND (reference sequence). CDR3: CASSTGRGQGVNGYTF. The CDR3, as DNA: TGTGCCAGTAGTACCGGACGGGGACAGGGAGTGAATGGCTACACCTTC. The full variable domain, with the rest looked up from reference TRBV19 and TRBJ1-2, is DGGITQSPKYLFRKEGQNVTLSCEQNLNHDAMYWYRQDPGQGLRLIYYSQIVNDFQKGDIAEGYSVSREKKESFPLTVTSAQKNPTAFYLCASSTGRGQGVNGYTFGSGTRLTVV.

This sequence joins TRBV18 and TRBJ1-3, with 10 bases that match TRBD1. Germline trimming cut 4 bases from V and 8 bases from J; bases unmatched to any gene: 8. The CDR3 totals 15 residues. Germline V gene sequence: CDR1 KGHSH, CDR2 LQKENI. CDR3: CASSRGQGRGYTIYF. DNA of the CDR3: TGTGCCAGCTCACGGGGACAGGGGCGTGGGTACACCATATATTTT.

The rearrangement uses TRBV6-1 and TRBJ1-1, with D possibly being TRBD1 (5 bases). The CDR3 is 12 amino acids. Germline V CDR1 and CDR2: MNHNS, SASEGT. The V end lost 5 bases, the J end lost 10 bases, and 14 bases lay between the germline ends. CDR3: CASSPVGGTAFF. CDR3 nucleotide sequence: TGTGCCAGCAGTCCGGTGGGGGGTACAGCTTTCTTT.

The rearrangement uses TRBV12-5 and TRBJ1-1; D is unresolved. Germline V lookup: CDR1 LGHNT, CDR2 FRNRAP. Trimming pared 0 bases from V and 1 base from J, leaving 6 bases between. The CDR3 has 14 residues. This chain's CDR3 is CASGLVWQNTEAFF. In DNA, the CDR3 is TGTGCTAGTGGTTTGGTTTGGCAGAACACTGAAGCTTTCTTT.

The rearrangement joins TRBV7-9 to TRBJ1-5; D may be TRBD1 (6 bases). There are 13 residues in the CDR3. With 6 bases removed from V and 6 bases from J, the gap between germline ends came to 12 bases. CDR1 is SEHNR and CDR2 is FQNEAQ in the germline V gene (reference sequence). The CDR3 sequence is CASSLQGSQPQHF. The DNA for the CDR3 is TGTGCCAGCAGTCTACAGGGTTCTCAGCCCCAGCATTTT.

This clone is a singleton in its sample. The chain links TRBV5-1 to TRBJ2-1; maybe TRBD2 (6 bases). The CDR3 consists of 15 residues. Per germline, CDR1 SGHRS and CDR2 YFSETQ. V was trimmed by 0 bases and J by 4 bases, leaving 11 bases between them. CDR3 DNA sequence: TGCGCCAGCAGCTTGGTGGGGGGTGGTTACAATGAGCAGTTCTTC. This translates into CASSLVGGGYNEQFF.

In this sample, this clone turned up once. V gene TRBV2 combines with J gene TRBJ1-1; a weak D match, TRBD1 (6 bases). Germline CDR1 SNHLY, CDR2 FYNNEI. This CDR3 spans 14 amino acids. The ends were cut back, 5 bases at V and 4 bases at J, with 14 bases in the middle. The CDR3 coding sequence is TGTGCCAGCAGTCCAGACAGGTTTTCCACTGAAGCTTTCTTT. This translates into CASSPDRFSTEAFF.

This clone was picked up a small number of times. The chain couples TRBV14 to TRBJ2-7; D unresolved. The CDR3 runs 13 residues. V lost 4 bases, J lost 6 bases, and 13 bases lay in between. Per germline, CDR1 SGHDN and CDR2 FVKESK. CDR3 sequence: CASSPFQNGEQYF. Written as DNA, the CDR3 is TGTGCCAGCAGCCCATTTCAAAATGGCGAGCAGTACTTC.

The chain joins TRBV4-3 to TRBJ2-7; D not certain. CDR1 LGHNA and CDR2 YSLEER come from the germline V gene. Trimming took 0 bases from V and 3 from J, leaving 6 bases between them. The CDR3 loop spans 13 amino acids. This chain's CDR3 is CASSQDFLYEQYF. CDR3 in DNA: TGCGCCAGCAGCCAAGATTTCCTCTACGAGCAGTACTTC.